This is a list of T cell receptor beta chains from one sample in a study of blood T cell repertoires in COVID-19. Method: immunoSEQ multiplex PCR; TCRdb's copy keeps in-frame clones and lacks some. The sample lists 200,000 to 250,000 clones; 90% were seen once. Sequencing used PBMCs or T cells enriched from blood (not recorded which). These receptors were obtained from a man younger than 45 who had been exposed to COVID-19. The CDR3 runs from the conserved cysteine through the conserved F or W. Fields, in order: V gene, J gene, clone size, D gene, CDR3 protein, CDR3 DNA. A D gene is named only where the DNA matches it firmly. Expanded clones get a size class; other rows say once, few or many, or leave the size out.

TRBV10-3	TRBJ1-1	-	-	CAIRRAENTEAFF	TGTGCCATCAGGAGGGCTGAGAACACTGAAGCTTTCTTT
TRBV6-5	TRBJ1-5	many	TRBD1	CASSYDRVQPQHF	TGTGCCAGCAGTTATGACAGGGTTCAGCCCCAGCATTTT
TRBV23-1	TRBJ1-2	-	TRBD1	CASSPRQGRGYTF	TGCGCCAGCAGTCCTAGACAGGGGAGGGGCTACACCTTC
TRBV5-8	TRBJ1-2	few	-	CASSLDTRGNSYGYTF	TGTGCCAGCAGCTTGGACACCCGAGGGAACAGCTATGGCTACACCTTC
TRBV6-2/TRBV6-3	TRBJ2-5	few	TRBD1	CASSPGTGVIETQYF	TGTGCCAGCAGCCCCGGGACAGGGGTGATAGAGACCCAGTACTTC
TRBV5-1	TRBJ2-7	-	-	CASSLVGDFDEQYF	TGCGCCAGCAGCTTGGTTGGGGACTTTGACGAGCAGTACTTC
TRBV27	TRBJ2-3	-	-	CASSSLGQPPSTDTQYF	TGTGCCAGCAGTTCCTTGGGGCAGCCTCCTTCCACAGATACGCAGTATTTT
TRBV4-2	TRBJ2-5	-	TRBD2	CASSERLAGGYGQETQYF	TGTGCCAGCAGCGAGCGACTAGCGGGGGGCTATGGACAAGAGACCCAGTACTTC
TRBV7-9	TRBJ2-5	-	TRBD1	CASSRDRASKETQYF	TGTGCCAGCAGCCGAGACAGGGCGTCAAAAGAGACCCAGTACTTC
TRBV14	TRBJ1-1	-	-	CASSQVVSTEAFF	TGTGCCAGCAGCCAAGTCGTCAGCACTGAAGCTTTCTTT
TRBV2	TRBJ1-2	-	-	CASSVGDGYTF	TGTGCCAGCTCGGTCGGAGATGGCTACACCTTC
TRBV5-1	TRBJ1-2	-	TRBD1	CASSPNQQGSGYTF	TGCGCCAGCAGCCCGAATCAACAGGGGTCTGGCTACACCTTC
TRBV6-5	TRBJ1-2	-	TRBD1	CASSRQGSSGYTF	TGTGCCAGCAGTAGACAGGGGTCGAGTGGCTACACCTTC
TRBV4-1	TRBJ1-3	-	-	CASGNHGNTIYF	TGCGCCAGCGGCAATCATGGAAACACCATATATTTT
TRBV4-1	TRBJ1-6	-	-	CASSQDPYNSPLHF	TGCGCCAGCAGCCAAGATCCTTATAATTCACCCCTCCACTTT
TRBV5-6	TRBJ1-3	-	-	CASSHPRQFGNTIYF	TGTGCCAGCAGCCACCCCCGACAGTTTGGAAACACCATATATTTT
TRBV10-3	TRBJ1-4	-	TRBD1	CAISETGQGRIEKLFF	TGTGCCATCAGTGAGACCGGACAGGGAAGGATTGAAAAACTGTTTTTT
TRBV6-2/TRBV6-3	TRBJ1-6	-	-	CASSYANWVAEPLHF	TGTGCCAGCAGTTACGCGAACTGGGTAGCTGAACCCCTCCACTTT
TRBV6-5	TRBJ2-2	-	-	CATTVGAPTGELFF	TGTGCCACCACCGTGGGGGCTCCCACCGGGGAGCTGTTTTTT
TRBV4-1	TRBJ2-5	-	TRBD2	CASRQVAGGPVETQYF	TGCGCCAGCAGACAGGTCGCGGGGGGGCCGGTTGAGACCCAGTACTTC
TRBV6-5	TRBJ1-1	-	TRBD1	CASSYYPGRGQTEAFF	TGTGCCAGCAGTTATTACCCCGGCAGGGGGCAAACTGAAGCTTTCTTT
TRBV5-1	TRBJ2-7	-	-	CASSSYTTYEQYF	TGCGCCAGCAGTTCTTATACTACCTACGAGCAGTACTTC
TRBV6-1	TRBJ2-7	-	-	CASSEPTGYEQYF	TGTGCCAGCAGTGAACCAACAGGCTACGAGCAGTACTTC
TRBV14	TRBJ2-2	-	-	CASSHFGGESAGELFF	TGTGCCAGCAGCCACTTTGGAGGAGAGAGCGCCGGGGAGCTGTTTTTT
TRBV27	TRBJ1-1	-	-	CASSPQFGGAGRRVNTEAFF	TGTGCCAGCAGTCCTCAATTTGGGGGTGCCGGGAGGAGAGTGAACACTGAAGCTTTCTTT
TRBV19	TRBJ2-5	-	-	CASSIVAGQETQYF	TGTGCCAGTAGTATTGTGGCGGGGCAAGAGACCCAGTACTTC
TRBV18	TRBJ2-5	-	-	CASSPYQETQYF	TGTGCCAGCTCCCCGTACCAAGAGACCCAGTACTTC
TRBV18	TRBJ2-7	once	TRBD1	CASSPQGASEQYF	TGTGCCAGCTCACCGCAGGGGGCGAGCGAGCAGTACTTC
TRBV6-2/TRBV6-3	TRBJ2-7	-	TRBD1	CASSPDRGSDEQYF	TGTGCCAGCAGCCCCGACAGGGGGTCCGACGAGCAGTACTTC
TRBV11-2	TRBJ2-7	-	-	CASRGSSGVYEQYF	TGTGCCAGCAGGGGCTCCTCCGGGGTTTACGAGCAGTACTTC
TRBV12-3/TRBV12-4	TRBJ1-6	once	-	CASSLQANSPLHF	TGTGCCAGCAGTTTACAGGCTAATTCACCCCTCCACTTT
TRBV3-1/TRBV3-2	TRBJ1-6	many	-	CASSQERSYNSPLHF	TGTGCCAGCAGCCAAGAGCGCTCCTATAATTCACCCCTCCACTTT
TRBV5-1	TRBJ2-3	-	-	CASSLAGTMKDTQYF	TGCGCCAGCAGCTTGGCCGGGACAATGAAAGATACGCAGTATTTT
TRBV14	TRBJ1-1	-	TRBD1	CASSRLRQGAIWTEAFF	TGTGCCAGCAGCCGACTGAGACAGGGGGCAATTTGGACTGAAGCTTTCTTT
TRBV4-2	TRBJ1-2	-	-	CASSQTEVVGVSVDGYTF	TGTGCCAGCAGCCAAACCGAGGTGGTAGGGGTTTCTGTGGATGGCTACACCTTC
TRBV29-1	TRBJ2-7	-	-	CSALAPTGSIYEQYF	TGCAGCGCCTTGGCCCCTACAGGGTCCATCTACGAGCAGTACTTC
TRBV7-2	TRBJ1-3	-	-	CASSLGTGNTIYF	TGTGCCAGCAGCTTAGGAACAGGGAACACCATATATTTT
TRBV29-1	TRBJ1-1	-	-	CSVEDLTQGTEAFF	TGCAGCGTTGAAGACCTTACACAGGGAACTGAAGCTTTCTTT
TRBV6-6	TRBJ1-2	-	-	CASRDREHGYTF	TGTGCCAGCAGAGACAGAGAACATGGCTACACCTTC
TRBV14	TRBJ1-2	-	TRBD1	CASSRNDRAPVGYTF	TGTGCCAGCAGCCGGAACGACAGGGCCCCGGTTGGCTACACCTTC
TRBV2	TRBJ2-7	-	TRBD1	CASSEGTGNYEQYF	TGTGCCAGCAGTGAGGGGACAGGGAACTACGAGCAGTACTTC
TRBV13	TRBJ1-1	few	-	CASSLVRPNTEAFF	TGTGCCAGCAGCTTAGTCAGGCCAAACACTGAAGCTTTCTTT
TRBV12-3/TRBV12-4	TRBJ2-7	-	-	CASSQVIYEQYF	TGTGCCAGCAGCCAGGTGATCTACGAGCAGTACTTC
TRBV4-1	TRBJ2-7	-	-	CASSHPGLSYEQYF	TGCGCCAGCAGCCACCCAGGGCTCTCCTACGAGCAGTACTTC
TRBV7-7	TRBJ2-3	-	-	CASSFSPGDTQYF	TGTGCCAGCAGCTTCAGCCCAGGGGATACGCAGTATTTT
TRBV11-3	TRBJ2-3	-	-	CASSLTYLDTQYF	TGTGCCAGCAGCCTGACTTACCTTGATACGCAGTATTTT
TRBV5-1	TRBJ2-7	-	TRBD1	CASSLWGTGSYEQYF	TGCGCCAGCAGCTTGTGGGGGACAGGGAGCTACGAGCAGTACTTC
TRBV10-1	TRBJ2-7	once	TRBD2	CASSETLAGGMEQYF	TGCGCCAGCAGTGAGACTCTAGCGGGGGGCATGGAGCAGTACTTC
TRBV3-1/TRBV3-2	TRBJ2-1	-	TRBD1	CASSLFGTGFMNEQFF	TGTGCCAGCAGCCTTTTCGGGACAGGGTTCATGAATGAGCAGTTCTTC
TRBV18	TRBJ2-1	-	-	CASSSGKEGEQFF	TGTGCCAGCTCCTCCGGGAAAGAAGGGGAGCAGTTCTTC
TRBV23-1	TRBJ1-4	-	TRBD1	CASSQRAGGSFNEKLFF	TGCGCCAGCAGTCAACGGGCAGGGGGATCTTTTAATGAAAAACTGTTTTTT
TRBV11-2	TRBJ1-3	-	-	CASSLGQGNTIYF	TGTGCCAGCAGCTTAGGACAGGGAAACACCATATATTTT
TRBV6-1	TRBJ1-2	-	-	CASSEGRFYGYTF	TGTGCCAGCAGTGAAGGGAGGTTCTATGGCTACACCTTC
TRBV6-2/TRBV6-3	TRBJ2-7	-	TRBD2	CASGRPSGGRYEQYF	TGTGCCAGCGGCCGTCCGAGCGGGGGACGATACGAGCAGTACTTC
TRBV5-1	TRBJ1-6	once	TRBD1	CASSLGQGTMNSPLHF	TGCGCCAGCAGCTTGGGACAGGGGACGATGAATTCACCCCTCCACTTT
TRBV19	TRBJ2-2	-	-	CATSGGQYTGELFF	TGTGCCACGTCCGGGGGGCAGTACACCGGGGAGCTGTTTTTT
TRBV7-3	TRBJ1-3	once	TRBD1	CASSLQGATGNTIYF	TGTGCCAGCAGCTTACAGGGGGCTACTGGAAACACCATATATTTT